The entry below describes one T cell receptor beta chain. This entry is derived from a study of CD8 T cells in Susac syndrome. Roughly 0.45 to 1 ug RNA was reverse transcribed with random hexamers. TCRdb re-called the immunoSEQ multiplex PCR reads through MiXCR, storing one row per CDR3 protein. The table has some 200,000 distinct CDR3 sequences, 90% to 95% seen once. The CDR3 has 13 amino acids. CDR1 and CDR2 (germline): SGHDT, YYEEEE. Trimming took off 0 bases at V and 6 bases at J, with 9 bases between the two ends. The rearrangement links TRBV5-6 to TRBJ1-2, with D possibly being TRBD1 (6 bases). The source is a human donor with multiple sclerosis. Specimen: CD4+ T cells from PBMCs. The CDR3 sequence: CASSLAGGHGYTF. CDR3 coding DNA: TGTGCCAGCAGCTTGGCGGGGGGCCATGGCTACACCTTC.